The 26 T cell receptor beta chains below come from one sample, sequenced in a study of blood T cell repertoires in COVID-19. Libraries were prepared by immunoSEQ multiplex PCR; TCRdb keeps only in-frame clonotypes and omits some of them. This table has about 270,000 clones, around 89% appearing once. Sequencing was carried out using PBMCs or T cells enriched from blood (not recorded which). The source is a woman aged 18-35 years who had recovered from COVID-19.

The chain uses TRBV5-1 and TRBJ1-3, with D hard to call. The CDR3 contains 18 residues. Trimming left V 0 bases short and J 1 base short, with 17 bases between. Germline V gene lookup returns CDR1 SGHRS and CDR2 YFSETQ. The CDR3 DNA sequence: TGCGCCAGCAGCTTGGGAGGATGGCGGGGTGCTTCTGGAAACACCATATATTTT. Translation: CASSLGGWRGASGNTIYF.

The V gene is TRBV19, the J gene TRBJ1-1; TRBD1 matches at 8 bases. Trimming at V came to 4 bases and at J to 5 bases, leaving 9 bases not matched to a gene. CDR3 length equals 15 residues. The V gene's germline CDR1 is LNHDA and CDR2 SQIVND (reference sequence). This CDR3 reads CASSTSGGVETEAFF. The CDR3 DNA follows: TGTGCCAGTAGTACTTCAGGGGGCGTTGAGACTGAAGCTTTCTTT.

About this clone: The same CDR3 is also encoded by other DNA sequences in this sample. V gene TRBV6-5 combines with J gene TRBJ1-2; 7 positions agree with TRBD1. Germline V lookup: CDR1 MNHEY, CDR2 SVGAGI. The trim removed 5 bases at V and 4 bases at J, leaving 4 bases unmatched. This CDR3 has 13 amino acids. The CDR3 DNA is TGTGCCAGCAGTCGACAGGGAAGCTATGGCTACACCTTC. Translated: CASSRQGSYGYTF.

This rearrangement joins TRBV3-1 (or the pseudogene TRBV3-2) to TRBJ1-1; D is possibly TRBD1 (6 bases). V was clipped by 4 bases and J by 3 bases, with 18 bases between them. Germline V gene lookup returns CDR1 LGHDT and CDR2 YNNKEL (reference sequence). This CDR3 spans 16 amino acids. In DNA form, the CDR3 reads TGTGCCAGCAGCCGCACTCCAGGGGTGTTGGACACTGAAGCTTTCTTT. It translates to CASSRTPGVLDTEAFF.

The chain combines TRBV21-1 with TRBJ2-1; the table's D call of TRBD2 was not tested on the DNA. TRBV21-1 is a pseudogene. CDR3 length equals 19 residues. This CDR3 is CASSKEGLAGELTYNEQFF. The DNA of the CDR3 is TGTGCCAGCAGCAAAGAAGGGCTAGCGGGGGAACTAACCTACAATGAGCAGTTCTTC.

This clone was detected only once. The rearrangement links TRBV28 to TRBJ2-7; 8 nucleotides match TRBD1. V was clipped by 3 bases and J by 6 bases; unmatched bases: 7. Per the germline V gene, CDR1 is MDHEN and CDR2 is SYDVKM. The CDR3 consists of 14 residues. DNA for the CDR3: TGTGCCAGCAGTTTTGGGGACAGGTTTGGCGAGCAGTACTTC. Protein product: CASSFGDRFGEQYF.

V is TRBV12-5 and J is TRBJ2-5; the match to TRBD2 covers 11 bases. Germline V gives CDR1 LGHNT, CDR2 FRNRAP. J lost 5 bases, V lost 6 bases, and 5 bases had no gene match. The CDR3 consists of 14 residues. The CDR3 region is CASGASGGLETQYF. CDR3 DNA sequence: TGTGCTAGTGGGGCTAGCGGGGGGCTGGAGACCCAGTACTTC.

CDR3 residues: CASSLGQGGNSPLHF. The CDR3, as DNA: TGTGCCAGCAGCTTGGGACAGGGGGGAAATTCACCCCTCCACTTT. This chain links TRBV7-9 with TRBJ1-6, with 11 nucleotides matching TRBD1. The CDR3 is 15 amino acids. The V gene's germline CDR1 is SEHNR and CDR2 FQNEAQ (reference sequence). The trim removed 3 bases at V and 7 bases at J, leaving 2 bases unmatched. Supplemented by reference TRBV7-9 and TRBJ1-6, the full variable domain reads DTGVSQNPRHKITKRGQNVTFRCDPISEHNRLYWYRQTLGQGPEFLTYFQNEAQLEKSRLLSDRFSAERPKGSFSTLEIQRTEQGDSAMYLCASSLGQGGNSPLHFGNGTRLTVT.

The V and J genes are TRBV2 and TRBJ1-3; 8 nucleotides align to TRBD1. V dropped 6 bases and J dropped 2; count of bases not matched to a gene: 3. The CDR3 sequence is 14 residues long. The V gene's germline CDR1 is SNHLY and CDR2 FYNNEI. This chain's CDR3 is CASRDREAGNTIYF. The CDR3 DNA reads TGTGCCAGCAGGGACAGGGAAGCTGGAAACACCATATATTTT.

This rearrangement joins TRBV6-1 to TRBJ1-5; tentative D call: TRBD1 (6 bases). Germline V gives CDR1 MNHNS, CDR2 SASEGT. This CDR3 comprises 13 residues. V was clipped by 3 bases and J by 5 bases, with 8 bases between them. CDR3 nucleotides: TGTGCCAGCAGTGAGCAGGGGCATCAGCCCCAGCATTTT. This gives the protein CASSEQGHQPQHF.

The J gene is TRBJ2-3, the V gene TRBV30; 12 bases fit TRBD2. V dropped 0 bases and J dropped 4; count of bases not matched to a gene: 8. Germline V gene data show CDR1 as GTSNPN and CDR2 as SVGIG (reference sequence). This CDR3 spans 17 amino acids. The CDR3 reads CAWSVELAGGPSDTQYF. The CDR3 DNA reads TGTGCCTGGAGTGTAGAGCTAGCGGGGGGGCCTTCAGATACGCAGTATTTT.

As to this clone: Other DNA sequences in this sample translate to the same CDR3. The chain recombines TRBV5-1 with TRBJ1-1, with TRBD1 matching 8 bases. The V segment lost 0 bases and the J segment 0 bases; nucleotides outside the gene matches: 4. CDR1 SGHRS and CDR2 YFSETQ come from the germline V gene. The CDR3 is 16 amino acids. CDR3 sequence (DNA): TGCGCCAGCAGCTTGGGACAGGGGAACATGAACACTGAAGCTTTCTTT. It is translated as CASSLGQGNMNTEAFF.

J is TRBJ1-5 and V is TRBV6-5; 11 nucleotides match TRBD1. Germline CDR1 reads MNHEY; CDR2 reads SVGAGI. This CDR3 is 13 amino acids long. V was pared by 6 bases and J by 7 bases, with 2 bases of the junction left unmatched. The chain's CDR3 is CASRGTGGQPQHF. As DNA, the CDR3 is TGTGCCAGCAGAGGGACAGGGGGGCAGCCCCAGCATTTT.

The CDR3 region has the DNA TGTGCCAGCAGTCCCGGGACAGGGAGGCATCAGCCCCAGCATTTT. This gives the protein CASSPGTGRHQPQHF. The rearrangement joins TRBV6-5 to TRBJ1-5; 9 nucleotides match TRBD1. With 5 bases clipped from V and 5 bases from J, the junction kept 7 bases outside the gene matches. Germline-derived CDR1 and CDR2 are MNHEY and SVGAGI. There are 15 residues in the CDR3.

This clone has a single count. The chain employs TRBV6-5 and TRBJ1-4; D not certain. Germline-derived CDR1 and CDR2 are MNHEY and SVGAGI. Deletions cut 6 bases from V and 5 bases from J, with 16 bases between. The CDR3 runs 15 residues. CDR3 region: CASRGERAGNEKLFF. As DNA, the CDR3 is TGTGCCAGCAGGGGAGAGAGGGCCGGGAATGAAAAACTGTTTTTT.

This clone occurred a few times. This rearrangement joins TRBV6-6 to TRBJ1-6; D not resolved. V shed 6 bases and J shed 0 bases, with 9 bases lying between them. The CDR3 totals 15 residues. The germline gives CDR1 MNHNY, CDR2 SVGAGI (reference sequence). DNA of the CDR3: TGTGCCAGCAGAAGAGACTCCTCCTATAATTCACCCCTCCACTTT. Residues: CASRRDSSYNSPLHF.

V is TRBV30 and J is TRBJ2-3; D possibly corresponds to TRBD2 (6 bases). Trimming left V 3 bases short and J 2 bases short, with 12 bases between. The CDR3 sequence is 14 residues long. Germline CDR1 is GTSNPN and CDR2 is SVGIG (reference sequence). CDR3 residues: CAWRAEGDTDTQYF. Written as DNA, the CDR3 is TGTGCCTGGAGAGCGGAGGGAGACACAGATACGCAGTATTTT.

The chain combines TRBV5-6 with TRBJ2-2; 8 bases are shared with TRBD1. After removal of 4 bases from V and 0 bases from J, the junction contained 11 bases not matched to a gene. The CDR3 spans 18 residues. From germline, CDR1 is SGHDT and CDR2 YYEEEE. The CDR3 sequence is CASSLLGRGLSNTGELFF. For the CDR3, the DNA is TGTGCCAGCAGCCTATTGGGCAGGGGGCTGTCGAACACCGGGGAGCTGTTTTTT.

The rearrangement links TRBV11-2 to TRBJ2-1; D gene ambiguous. The CDR3 consists of 14 residues. Trimming took off 1 base at V and 8 bases at J, with 12 bases between the two ends. CDR1 is SGHAT, CDR2 FQNNGV, per germline. The CDR3 region is CASSLVWATDEQFF. CDR3 nucleotides: TGTGCCAGCAGCTTAGTATGGGCCACAGATGAGCAGTTCTTC. The variable domain in full, completed from reference TRBV11-2 and TRBJ2-1, reads EAGVAQSPRYKIIEKRQSVAFWCNPISGHATLYWYQQILGQGPKLLIQFQNNGVVDDSQLPKDRFSAERLKGVDSTLKIQPAKLEDSAVYLCASSLVWATDEQFFGPGTRLTVL.

The V call is TRBV28, the J call TRBJ2-7; D unresolved. The length of the CDR3 is 15 residues. Between the trimmed V and J ends, which lost 5 bases and 2 bases, there was a span of 16 bases. Germline CDR1 is MDHEN and CDR2 is SYDVKM. The DNA for the CDR3 is TGTGCCAGCAGTCCTCGAACAGACACCGCCTACGAGCAGTACTTC. Translation gives CASSPRTDTAYEQYF.

The V gene is TRBV28, the J gene TRBJ2-5, with D tentatively TRBD1 (6 bases). Trimming removed 5 bases at V and 5 bases at J, with 15 bases between. CDR1 and CDR2 from the germline V gene are MDHEN and SYDVKM. The CDR3 consists of 14 residues. CDR3 region: CASSVITGMETQYF. The CDR3 nucleotides are TGTGCCAGCAGTGTAATAACAGGGATGGAGACCCAGTACTTC.

The V gene is TRBV29-1, the J gene TRBJ2-3, with a possible D match to TRBD2 (6 bases). Germline V CDR1 and CDR2: SQVTM, ANQGSEA. This CDR3 spans 12 amino acids. Trimming cost V 4 bases and J 4 bases, with 9 bases left between them. CDR3 loop: CSVGRDPDTQYF. CDR3 nucleotides: TGCAGCGTTGGGAGGGACCCAGATACGCAGTATTTT.

The chain carries TRBV28 and TRBJ1-5; TRBD1 aligns across 7 bases. Germline V gives CDR1 MDHEN, CDR2 SYDVKM. Trimming removed 4 bases from V and 5 bases from J; junction bases left unmatched: 8. The CDR3 spans 15 residues. CDR3 residues: CASSSGGEGHQPQHF. CDR3 DNA: TGTGCCAGCAGTTCAGGGGGAGAGGGCCATCAGCCCCAGCATTTT.

This clone was seen only a few times. The CDR3 spells CASSQGLTGWGDTQYF. DNA for the CDR3: TGTGCCAGCAGCCAAGGTTTAACCGGTTGGGGCGATACGCAGTATTTT. The V call is TRBV3-1 (or the pseudogene TRBV3-2), the J call TRBJ2-3; tentative D call: TRBD1 (5 bases). V lost 1 base to trimming and J lost 6 bases, with 17 bases between them. The germline gives CDR1 LGHDT, CDR2 YNNKEL (reference sequence). This CDR3 is built from 16 residues.

The CDR3 sequence: CASSPTGGDQPQHF. DNA for the CDR3: TGTGCCAGCTCCCCGACAGGGGGAGATCAGCCCCAGCATTTT. The V and J genes are TRBV18 and TRBJ1-5, with 9 bases that match TRBD1. CDR1 KGHSH and CDR2 LQKENI come from the germline V gene. After removal of 6 bases from V and 5 bases from J, the junction contained 5 bases not matched to a gene. The CDR3 has 14 residues.

The V gene is TRBV6-5, the J gene TRBJ2-2; TRBD1 aligns across 9 bases. V lost 11 bases to trimming and J lost 1 base; unmatched junction nucleotides: 5. CDR1 and CDR2 (germline): MNHEY, SVGAGI. There are 14 residues in the CDR3. The DNA for the CDR3 is TGTGCCTCAACGGGACAGGGGAACACCGGGGAGCTGTTTTTT. It is translated as CASTGQGNTGELFF.